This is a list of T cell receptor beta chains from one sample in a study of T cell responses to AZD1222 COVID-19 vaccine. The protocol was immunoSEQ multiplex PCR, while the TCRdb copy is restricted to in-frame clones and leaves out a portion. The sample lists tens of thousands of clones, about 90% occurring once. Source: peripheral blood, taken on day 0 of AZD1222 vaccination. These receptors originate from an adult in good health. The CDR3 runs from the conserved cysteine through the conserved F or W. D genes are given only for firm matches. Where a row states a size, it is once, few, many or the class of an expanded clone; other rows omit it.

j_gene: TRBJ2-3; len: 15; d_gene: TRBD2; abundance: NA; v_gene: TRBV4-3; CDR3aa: CASTIAGGITDTQYF; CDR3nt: TGCGCCAGCACCATAGCGGGAGGGATCACAGATACGCAGTATTTT
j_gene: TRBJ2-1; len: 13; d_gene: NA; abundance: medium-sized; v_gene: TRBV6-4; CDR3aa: CASSDSSSSEQFF; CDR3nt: TGTGCCAGCAGTGACTCAAGCTCTAGTGAGCAGTTCTTC
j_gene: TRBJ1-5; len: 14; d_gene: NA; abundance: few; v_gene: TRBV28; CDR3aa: CASRKSWGNQPQHF; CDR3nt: TGTGCCAGCAGGAAATCCTGGGGTAATCAGCCCCAGCATTTT
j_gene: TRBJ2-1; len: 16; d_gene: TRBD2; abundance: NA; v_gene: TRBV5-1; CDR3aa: CASSLGLAGGRNEQFF; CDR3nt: TGCGCCAGCAGCTTAGGACTAGCGGGAGGAAGAAATGAGCAGTTCTTC
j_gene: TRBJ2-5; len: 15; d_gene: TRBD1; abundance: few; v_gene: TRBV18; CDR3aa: CASSPGQGLQETQYF; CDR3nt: TGTGCCAGCTCACCGGGACAGGGTTTACAAGAGACCCAGTACTTC
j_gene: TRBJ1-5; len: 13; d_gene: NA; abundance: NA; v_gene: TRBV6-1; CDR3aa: CASSEKGSQPQHF; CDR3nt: TGTGCCAGCAGTGAAAAGGGGAGTCAGCCCCAGCATTTT
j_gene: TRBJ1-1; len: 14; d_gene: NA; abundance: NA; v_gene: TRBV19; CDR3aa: CASSMGRINTEAFF; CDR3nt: TGTGCCAGTAGTATGGGACGCATCAACACTGAAGCTTTCTTT
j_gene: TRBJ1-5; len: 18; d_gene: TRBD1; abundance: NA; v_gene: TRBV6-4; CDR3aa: CASGGIKGTGTGNQPQHF; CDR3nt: TGTGCCAGCGGGGGGATTAAGGGGACAGGCACCGGCAATCAGCCCCAGCATTTT
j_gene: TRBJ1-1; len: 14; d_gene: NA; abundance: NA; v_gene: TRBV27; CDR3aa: CASSLSAGGTEAFF; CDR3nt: TGTGCCAGCAGTTTATCGGCCGGCGGCACTGAAGCTTTCTTT
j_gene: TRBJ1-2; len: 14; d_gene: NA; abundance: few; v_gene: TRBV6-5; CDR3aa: CASSYSITLYGYTF; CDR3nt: TGTGCCAGCAGTTACTCGATTACTCTCTATGGCTACACCTTC
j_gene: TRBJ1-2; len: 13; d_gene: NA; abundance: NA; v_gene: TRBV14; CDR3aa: CASSQGTAHGYTF; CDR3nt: TGTGCCAGCAGCCAAGGGACAGCTCATGGCTACACCTTC
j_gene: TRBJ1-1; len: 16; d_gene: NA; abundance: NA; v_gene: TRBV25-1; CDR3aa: CASSAPYTRGNTEAFF; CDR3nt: TGTGCCAGCAGTGCGCCCTACACCCGAGGGAACACTGAAGCTTTCTTT
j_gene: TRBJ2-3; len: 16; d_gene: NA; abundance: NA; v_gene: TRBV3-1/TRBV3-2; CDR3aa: CASSPSRDRSTDTQYF; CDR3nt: TGTGCCAGCAGCCCCAGTCGGGACCGATCCACAGATACGCAGTATTTT
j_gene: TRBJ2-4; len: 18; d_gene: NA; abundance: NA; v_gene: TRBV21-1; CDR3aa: CASSEPRGRDWAKNIQYF; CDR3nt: TGTGCCAGCAGCGAACCAAGGGGCAGGGACTGGGCCAAAAACATTCAGTACTTC
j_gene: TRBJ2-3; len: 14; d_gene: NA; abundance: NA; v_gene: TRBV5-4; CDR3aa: CASKPTGSTDTQYF; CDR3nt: TGTGCCAGCAAACCGACAGGTAGCACAGATACGCAGTATTTT
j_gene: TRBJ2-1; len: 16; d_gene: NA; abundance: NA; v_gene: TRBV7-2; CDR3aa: CASSLVSDWDINEQFF; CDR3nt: TGTGCCAGCAGCTTAGTGAGCGATTGGGATATTAATGAGCAGTTCTTC
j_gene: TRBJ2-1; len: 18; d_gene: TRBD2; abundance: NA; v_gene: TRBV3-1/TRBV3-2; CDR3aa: CASSQDLSGSVSYNEQFF; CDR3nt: TGTGCCAGCAGCCAAGATCTTAGCGGGAGCGTATCCTACAATGAGCAGTTCTTC
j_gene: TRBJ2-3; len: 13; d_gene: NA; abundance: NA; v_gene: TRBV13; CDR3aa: CASSLGSTDTQYF; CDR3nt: TGTGCCAGCAGCTTAGGAAGCACAGATACGCAGTATTTT
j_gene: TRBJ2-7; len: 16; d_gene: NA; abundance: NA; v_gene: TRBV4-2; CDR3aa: CASSQDPAIPSYEQYF; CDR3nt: TGTGCCAGCAGCCAAGATCCAGCCATCCCCTCCTACGAGCAGTACTTC
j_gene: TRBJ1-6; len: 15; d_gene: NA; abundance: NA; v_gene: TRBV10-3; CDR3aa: CAISESDVDISALHF; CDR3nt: TGTGCCATCAGTGAGTCGGACGTGGACATCTCCGCCCTCCACTTT
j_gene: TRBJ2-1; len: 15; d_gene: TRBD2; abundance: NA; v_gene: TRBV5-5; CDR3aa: CASSLLLAGYNEQFF; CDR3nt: TGTGCCAGCAGCTTGTTGCTAGCGGGATACAATGAGCAGTTCTTC
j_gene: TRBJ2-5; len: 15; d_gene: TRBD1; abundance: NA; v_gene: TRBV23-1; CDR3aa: CASSQRTGEEETQYF; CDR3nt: TGCGCCAGCAGTCAACGGACAGGGGAGGAGGAGACCCAGTACTTC
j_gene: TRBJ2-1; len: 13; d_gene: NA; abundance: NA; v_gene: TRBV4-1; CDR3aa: CASSRRGHNEQFF; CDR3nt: TGCGCCAGCAGCCGTCGTGGGCACAATGAGCAGTTCTTC
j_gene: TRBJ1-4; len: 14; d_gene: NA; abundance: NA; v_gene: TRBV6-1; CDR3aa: CASSEGRGDEKLFF; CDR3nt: TGTGCCAGCAGTGAAGGAAGGGGAGATGAAAAACTGTTTTTT
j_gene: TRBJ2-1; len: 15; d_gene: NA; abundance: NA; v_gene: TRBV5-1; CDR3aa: CASSLMPDYPGMAFF; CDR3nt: TGCGCCAGCAGCTTGATGCCGGACTACCCCGGTATGGCGTTCTTC
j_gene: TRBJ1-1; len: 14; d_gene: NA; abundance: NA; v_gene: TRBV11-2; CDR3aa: CASSLAFHFPEAFF; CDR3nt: TGTGCCAGCAGCTTAGCTTTCCATTTCCCTGAAGCTTTCTTT
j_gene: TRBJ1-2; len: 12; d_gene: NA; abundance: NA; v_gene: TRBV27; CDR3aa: CASSSRGYGYTF; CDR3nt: TGTGCCAGCAGTTCAAGGGGGTATGGCTACACCTTC
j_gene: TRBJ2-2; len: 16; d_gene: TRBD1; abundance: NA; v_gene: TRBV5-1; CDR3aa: CASSLKQGALTGELFF; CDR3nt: TGCGCCAGCAGCTTGAAACAGGGGGCATTAACCGGGGAGCTGTTTTTT
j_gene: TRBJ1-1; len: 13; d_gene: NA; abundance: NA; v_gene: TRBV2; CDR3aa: CASSGEGGTEAFF; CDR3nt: TGTGCCAGCAGTGGGGAGGGGGGTACTGAAGCTTTCTTT
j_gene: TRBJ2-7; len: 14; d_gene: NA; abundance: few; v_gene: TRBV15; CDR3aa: CATSSETGNYEQYF; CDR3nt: TGTGCCACCAGCAGCGAAACAGGGAACTACGAGCAGTACTTC
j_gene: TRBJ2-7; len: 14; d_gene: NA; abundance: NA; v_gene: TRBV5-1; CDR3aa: CASRAGPDTYEQYF; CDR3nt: TGCGCAAGTCGAGCGGGTCCCGACACCTACGAGCAGTACTTC
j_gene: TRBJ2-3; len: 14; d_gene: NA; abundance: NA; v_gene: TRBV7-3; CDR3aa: CASSLFSSTDTQYF; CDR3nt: TGTGCCAGCAGCTTATTTTCTAGCACAGATACGCAGTATTTT
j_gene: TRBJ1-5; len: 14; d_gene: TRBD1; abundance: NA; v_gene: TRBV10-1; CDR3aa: CASSDGTGSQPQHF; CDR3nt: TGCGCCAGCAGTGATGGGACAGGGAGCCAGCCCCAGCATTTT
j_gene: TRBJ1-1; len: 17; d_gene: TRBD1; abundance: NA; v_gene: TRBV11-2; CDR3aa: CASSPRAGQDFNTEAFF; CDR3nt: TGTGCCAGCAGCCCAAGGGCGGGACAGGACTTTAACACTGAAGCTTTCTTT
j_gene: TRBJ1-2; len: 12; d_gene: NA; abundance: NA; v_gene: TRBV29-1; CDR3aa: CSVMNRDYGYTF; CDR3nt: TGCAGCGTTATGAACAGGGACTATGGCTACACCTTC
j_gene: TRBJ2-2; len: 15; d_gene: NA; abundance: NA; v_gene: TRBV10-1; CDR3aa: CASSERLVPTGELFF; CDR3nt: TGCGCCAGCAGTGAGCGGCTAGTTCCCACCGGGGAGCTGTTTTTT
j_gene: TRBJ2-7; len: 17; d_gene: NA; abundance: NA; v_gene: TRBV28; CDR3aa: CASSLIGSGLFPYEQYF; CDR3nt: TGTGCCAGCAGTTTAATAGGATCGGGGCTTTTCCCGTACGAGCAGTACTTC